The sequence of this T cell receptor (beta chain) was determined in a study of blood T cells in healthy people across ages. Points from the study as a whole: More naive CD4+ cells and higher diversity marked long-lived donors relative to aged donors.

Peripheral blood samples of 9 to 10 milliliters were drawn from each donor. Worth noting for this clonotype: Its antigen is as yet unknown.

It was with a sample-barcoded 5' primer and a J-beta primer mix that a second PCR of about 6 to 12 cycles was run. Samples each returned at least 2.5 million CDR3-containing paired-end reads. Each CDR3 protein gets one entry after TCRdb re-called the 5' RACE reads with MiXCR. The sample holds about 1,400,000 distinct CDR3 sequences, around 42% seen once. The CDR3 is 16 residues long. With V trimmed by 0 bases and J by 4 bases, 8 bases remained unmatched. Germline assignment: CDR1 DFQATT and CDR2 SNEGSKA (reference sequence). This TCR derives from a woman aged 18-29 years in good health. V usage is TRBV20-1 and J usage is TRBJ2-3; 9 bases line up with TRBD2. The sample taken for sequencing was blood. CDR3 sequence (DNA): TGCAGTGCTAGAGACGTAGCGGGAGTTAGGGCAGATACGCAGTATTTT. Protein sequence: CSARDVAGVRADTQYF.